This entry lists 9 T cell receptor beta chains sequenced from one sample in a study of OX40 agonist ivuxolimab in advanced cancers. Clones were read by immunoSEQ multiplex PCR, and TCRdb kept only the in-frame ones, dropping some. This sample yields more than 85,000 clones, of which around 88% are seen a single time; over 0.4% belongs to the top ten. The sample was CD4+ or CD8+ T cells sorted from blood, taken in a trial of the OX40 agonist ivuxolimab. These receptors originate from an adult with an advanced solid tumor such as melanoma, head and neck, liver or kidney cancer.

The gene calls are TRBV4-1 and TRBJ2-3, with 11 positions matching TRBD2. There are 16 residues in the CDR3. CDR1 is MGHRA and CDR2 is YSYEKL in the germline V gene. Trimming cost V 3 bases and J 4 bases; bases outside gene matches: 6. The CDR3 DNA sequence: TGCGCCAGCAGCCAGATGACTAGCGGGGCTTCAGATACGCAGTATTTT. Translating gives CASSQMTSGASDTQYF.

The chain is built from TRBV7-1 and TRBJ1-2; TRBD1 agrees at 7 bases. TRBV7-1 falls under the ORF class, with uncertain function. V trimming: 4 bases; J trimming: 6 bases; junction bases outside the gene matches: 5. CDR3 length equals 13 residues. The CDR3 sequence: CASSLRQGNGYTF. CDR3 in DNA: TGTGCCAGCAGCTTGCGACAGGGTAATGGCTACACCTTC.

The chain recombines TRBV19 with TRBJ2-4, with D perhaps TRBD1 (5 bases). This CDR3 comprises 14 residues. Trimming removed 3 bases from V and 3 bases from J, with 9 bases in between. Germline V gene lookup returns CDR1 LNHDA and CDR2 SQIVND (reference sequence). The CDR3 coding sequence is TGTGCCAGTAGTATCGGCAGGGACAAAAACATTCAGTACTTC. Its translation is CASSIGRDKNIQYF.

V usage is TRBV15 and J usage is TRBJ2-7; no definite D call. Trimming took off 0 bases at V and 1 base at J, with 10 bases between the two ends. Germline CDR1 LNHNV, CDR2 YYDKDF (reference sequence). This CDR3 has 15 amino acids. The CDR3 coding sequence is TGTGCCACCAGCAGAGAAGGGCAGTTATCCTACGAGCAGTACTTC. This translates into CATSREGQLSYEQYF. Using reference TRBV15 and TRBJ2-7 for the parts outside the CDR3, the full variable domain is DAMVIQNPRYQVTQFGKPVTLSCSQTLNHNVMYWYQQKSSQAPKLLFHYYDKDFNNEADTPDNFQSRRPNTSFCFLDIRSPGLGDTAMYLCATSREGQLSYEQYFGPGTRLTVT.

This chain joins TRBV9 and TRBJ1-2; no reliable D call. This CDR3 has 18 residues. The V end lost 0 bases, the J end lost 4 bases, and 22 bases lay between the germline ends. From germline, CDR1 is SGDLS and CDR2 YYNGEE. The CDR3 reads CASSVGGGDRVRSYGYTF. The CDR3 DNA follows: TGTGCCAGCAGCGTAGGAGGAGGAGATCGCGTAAGGAGCTATGGCTACACCTTC.

The CDR3 is CASSSRTSGDTDTQYF. The CDR3 bases are TGTGCCAGCTCATCTCGGACTAGCGGAGACACAGATACGCAGTATTTT. This chain connects TRBV18 to TRBJ2-3; 10 positions match TRBD2. The CDR3 length is 16 residues. Germline CDR1 reads KGHSH; CDR2 reads LQKENI. The V and J ends lost 5 bases and 2 bases, in that order; junction bases with no gene match: 7.

The chain is built from TRBV5-1 and TRBJ2-1; no reliable D call. Trimming pared 0 bases from V and 5 bases from J, leaving 6 bases between. The CDR3 spans 13 residues. The germline gives CDR1 SGHRS, CDR2 YFSETQ. CDR3 sequence: CASSLEVNNEQFF. Here the CDR3 DNA reads TGCGCCAGCAGCTTGGAGGTCAACAATGAGCAGTTCTTC.

The chain joins TRBV7-9 to TRBJ2-5; 11 nucleotides match TRBD2. V was pared by 1 base and J by 6 bases, with 7 bases of the junction left unmatched. The V gene's germline CDR1 is SEHNR and CDR2 FQNEAQ (reference sequence). The CDR3 runs 16 residues. CDR3 bases: TGTGCCAGCAGCTTAGTCGTGACTAGCGGGGAACAGACCCAGTACTTC. It encodes CASSLVVTSGEQTQYF.

CDR3 in DNA: TGTGCCAGTAGTATAGGGCAGACATTCTGGTACAATGAGCAGTTCTTC. Its translation: CASSIGQTFWYNEQFF. This chain links TRBV19 with TRBJ2-1; D call uncertain. The CDR3 runs to 16 residues. Germline CDR1 reads LNHDA; CDR2 reads SQIVND (reference sequence). Trimming removed 1 base from V and 4 bases from J, with 14 bases in between.